The source of this T cell receptor beta chain is a study of cytomegalovirus exposure and HLA in healthy donors. Overall study results and limits: Rarity characterized most TCR sequences, yet some public TCRs appeared in many donors.

PCR primers comprised 60 Vbeta and 13 Jbeta primers. TCRdb's table, derived via immunoSEQ multiplex PCR, lists solely in-frame clones and lacks some. The sample has about 160,000 clones, 84% seen once. Worth noting for this clone: Its target is not known.

The length of the CDR3 is 15 residues. The V and J ends lost 1 base and 4 bases, in that order; junction bases with no gene match: 7. The V gene's germline CDR1 is SGHRS and CDR2 YFSETQ. The sample taken for sequencing was PBMCs. The V and J genes are TRBV5-1 and TRBJ1-2; 7 bases are a match to TRBD1. The clonotype originates from a man aged 50 to 60 in good health and CMV-seropositive. This CDR3 is CASSLRQGGGYGYTF. The DNA of the CDR3 is TGCGCCAGCAGCTTGCGACAGGGTGGTGGCTATGGCTACACCTTC.